Listed here are 2 T cell receptor beta chains from one sample, sequenced in a study of CD8+CD57+ T cells in acquired aplastic anemia. The use of genomic DNA as template underpinned the TCR beta VDJ and CDR3 profiling. TCRdb re-called the reads with MiXCR, one entry per CDR3 protein. The data hold about 170,000 distinct CDR3 sequences, with just under 65% observed a single time. Sequencing was performed on sorted CD4+, CD8+, or CD8+CD57+ T cells (not recorded which) from PBMCs. These receptors were taken from a human donor in good health.

This rearrangement joins TRBV2 to TRBJ1-5; D gene uncertain. Trimming left V 10 bases short and J 2 bases short, with 18 bases between. The germline CDR1 and CDR2 sequences are SNHLY and FYNNEI. The CDR3 extends over 15 amino acids. The CDR3 nucleotides read TGTGCCACCCTCAAGGAGTCTCAGGGCAATCAGCCCCAGCATTTT. Residues: CATLKESQGNQPQHF.

This clonotype has a single count. The CDR3 spells CAISESTMNSPLHF. The CDR3 coding sequence is TGTGCCATCAGTGAGTCGACTATGAATTCACCCCTCCACTTT. The rearrangement uses TRBV10-3 and TRBJ1-6, with unresolved D. With 0 bases removed from V and 7 bases from J, the gap between germline ends came to 7 bases. Germline CDR1 reads ENHRY; CDR2 reads SYGVKD. The CDR3 totals 14 residues.